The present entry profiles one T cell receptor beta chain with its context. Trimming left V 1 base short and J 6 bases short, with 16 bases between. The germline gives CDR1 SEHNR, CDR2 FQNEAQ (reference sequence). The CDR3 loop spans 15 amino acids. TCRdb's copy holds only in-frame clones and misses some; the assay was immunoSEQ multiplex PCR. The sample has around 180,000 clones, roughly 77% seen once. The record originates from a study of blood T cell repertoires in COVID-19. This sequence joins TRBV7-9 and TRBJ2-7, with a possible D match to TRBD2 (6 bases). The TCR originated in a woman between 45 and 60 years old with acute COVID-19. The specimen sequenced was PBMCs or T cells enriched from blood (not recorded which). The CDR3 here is CASSLVAAGRGEQYV. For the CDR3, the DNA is TGTGCCAGCAGCTTAGTAGCGGCCGGTCGTGGCGAGCAGTACGTC.